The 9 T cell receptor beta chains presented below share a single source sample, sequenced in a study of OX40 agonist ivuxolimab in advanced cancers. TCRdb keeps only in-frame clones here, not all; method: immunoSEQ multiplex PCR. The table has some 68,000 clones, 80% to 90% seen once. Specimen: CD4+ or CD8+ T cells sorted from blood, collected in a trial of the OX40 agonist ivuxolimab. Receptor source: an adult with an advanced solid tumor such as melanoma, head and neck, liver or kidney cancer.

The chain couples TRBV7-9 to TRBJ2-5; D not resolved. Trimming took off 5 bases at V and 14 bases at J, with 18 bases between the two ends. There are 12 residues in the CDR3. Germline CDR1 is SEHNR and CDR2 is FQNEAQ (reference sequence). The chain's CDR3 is CASSSESRDLYF. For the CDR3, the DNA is TGTGCCAGCAGCAGCGAATCCAGAGACTTATACTTC. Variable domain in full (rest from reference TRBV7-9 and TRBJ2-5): DTGVSQNPRHKITKRGQNVTFRCDPISEHNRLYWYRQTLGQGPEFLTYFQNEAQLEKSRLLSDRFSAERPKGSFSTLEIQRTEQGDSAMYLCASSSESRDLYFGPGTRLLVL.

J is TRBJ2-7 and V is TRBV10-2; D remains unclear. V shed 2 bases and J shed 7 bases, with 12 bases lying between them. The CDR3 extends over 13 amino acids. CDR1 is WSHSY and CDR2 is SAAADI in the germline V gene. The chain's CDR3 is CASSEPGEQEQYF. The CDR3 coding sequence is TGCGCCAGCAGTGAGCCCGGTGAGCAGGAGCAGTACTTC.

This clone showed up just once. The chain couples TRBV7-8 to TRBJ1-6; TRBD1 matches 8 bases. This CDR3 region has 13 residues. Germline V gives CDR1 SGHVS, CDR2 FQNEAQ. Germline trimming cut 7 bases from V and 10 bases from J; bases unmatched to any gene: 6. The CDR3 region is CASTARGQSPLHF. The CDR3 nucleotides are TGTGCCAGCACGGCCAGGGGGCAATCACCCCTCCACTTT.

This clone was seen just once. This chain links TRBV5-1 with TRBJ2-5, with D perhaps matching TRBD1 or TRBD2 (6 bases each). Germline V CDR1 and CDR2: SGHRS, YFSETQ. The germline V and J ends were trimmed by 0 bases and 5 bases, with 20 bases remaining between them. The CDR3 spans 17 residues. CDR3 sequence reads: CASSLAVGGGLSETQYF. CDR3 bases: TGCGCCAGCAGCTTGGCCGTAGGAGGGGGATTGTCGGAGACCCAGTACTTC. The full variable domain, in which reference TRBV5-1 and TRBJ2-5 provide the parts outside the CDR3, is KAGVTQTPRYLIKTRGQQVTLSCSPISGHRSVSWYQQTPGQGLQFLFEYFSETQRNKGNFPGRFSGRQFSNSRSEMNVSTLELGDSALYLCASSLAVGGGLSETQYFGPGTRLLVL.

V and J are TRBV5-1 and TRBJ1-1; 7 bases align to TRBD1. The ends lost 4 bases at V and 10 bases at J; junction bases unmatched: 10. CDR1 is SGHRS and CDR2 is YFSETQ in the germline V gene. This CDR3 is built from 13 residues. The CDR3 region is CASSPGQWGTAFF. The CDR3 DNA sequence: TGCGCCAGCAGCCCGGGACAGTGGGGGACAGCTTTCTTT.

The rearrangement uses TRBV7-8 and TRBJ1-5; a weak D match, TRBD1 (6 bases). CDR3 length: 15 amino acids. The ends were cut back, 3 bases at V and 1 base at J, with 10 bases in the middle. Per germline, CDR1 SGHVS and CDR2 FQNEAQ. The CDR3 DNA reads TGTGCCAGCAGCTTTGGGGGGCAAAGCAATCAGCCCCAGCATTTT. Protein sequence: CASSFGGQSNQPQHF.

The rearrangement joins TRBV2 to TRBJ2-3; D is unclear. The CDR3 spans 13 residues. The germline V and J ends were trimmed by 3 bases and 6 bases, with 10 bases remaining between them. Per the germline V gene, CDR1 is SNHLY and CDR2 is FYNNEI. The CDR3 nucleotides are TGTGCCAGCAGTGATCTGGAATCGGATACGCAGTATTTT. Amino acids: CASSDLESDTQYF. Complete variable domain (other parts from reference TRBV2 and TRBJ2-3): EPEVTQTPSHQVTQMGQEVILRCVPISNHLYFYWYRQILGQKVEFLVSFYNNEISEKSEIFDDQFSVERPDGSNFTLKIRSTKLEDSAMYFCASSDLESDTQYFGPGTRLTVL.

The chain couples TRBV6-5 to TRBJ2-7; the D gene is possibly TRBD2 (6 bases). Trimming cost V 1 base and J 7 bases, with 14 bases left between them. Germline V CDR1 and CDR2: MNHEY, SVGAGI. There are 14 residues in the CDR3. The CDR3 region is CASSYLGLQREQYF. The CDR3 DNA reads TGTGCCAGCAGTTACTTAGGACTACAACGGGAGCAGTACTTC.

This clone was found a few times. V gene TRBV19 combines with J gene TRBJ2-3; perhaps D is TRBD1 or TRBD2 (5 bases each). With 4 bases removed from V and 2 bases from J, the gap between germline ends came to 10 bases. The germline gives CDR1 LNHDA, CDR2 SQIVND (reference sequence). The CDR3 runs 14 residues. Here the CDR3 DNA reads TGTGCCAGTAGTACGGGACCTCCCACAGATACGCAGTATTTT. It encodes CASSTGPPTDTQYF. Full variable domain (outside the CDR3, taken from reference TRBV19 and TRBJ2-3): DGGITQSPKYLFRKEGQNVTLSCEQNLNHDAMYWYRQDPGQGLRLIYYSQIVNDFQKGDIAEGYSVSREKKESFPLTVTSAQKNPTAFYLCASSTGPPTDTQYFGPGTRLTVL.